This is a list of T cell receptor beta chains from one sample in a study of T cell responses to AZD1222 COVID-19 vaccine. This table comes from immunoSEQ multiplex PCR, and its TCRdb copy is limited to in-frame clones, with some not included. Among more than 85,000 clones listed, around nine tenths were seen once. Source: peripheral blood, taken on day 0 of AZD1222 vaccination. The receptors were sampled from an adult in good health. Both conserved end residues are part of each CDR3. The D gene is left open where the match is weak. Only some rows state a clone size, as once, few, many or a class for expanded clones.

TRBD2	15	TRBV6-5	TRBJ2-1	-	TGTGCCAGCAGAACGGCAGGGAGGGTCTACAATGAGCAGTTCTTC	CASRTAGRVYNEQFF
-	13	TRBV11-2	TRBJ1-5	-	TGTGCCAGCAGCCCAGACAGAAATCAGCCCCAGCATTTT	CASSPDRNQPQHF
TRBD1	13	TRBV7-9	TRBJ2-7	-	TGTGCCAGCTTAAGGACAGGGTTCGACGAGCAGTACTTC	CASLRTGFDEQYF
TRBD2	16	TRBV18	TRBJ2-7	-	TGTGCCAGCTCACCGGGACTAGCGGGAGGTAGAGACGAGCAGTACTTC	CASSPGLAGGRDEQYF
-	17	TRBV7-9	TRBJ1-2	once	TGTGCCAGCAGCCAACCTCTCCGGACAACTGCTAACTATGGCTACACCTTC	CASSQPLRTTANYGYTF
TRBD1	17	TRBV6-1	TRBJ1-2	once	TGTGCCAGCGGTGAGACAGGGGGTTTTTCGCCTAACTATGGCTACACCTTC	CASGETGGFSPNYGYTF
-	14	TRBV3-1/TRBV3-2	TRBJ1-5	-	TGTGCCACCAGTGGGGGGCGCGGTGGTCAGCCCCAGCATTTT	CATSGGRGGQPQHF
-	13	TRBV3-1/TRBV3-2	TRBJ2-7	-	TGTGCCAGCAGCCAAGAAGGACACAACGAGCAGTACTTC	CASSQEGHNEQYF
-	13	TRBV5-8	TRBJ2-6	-	TGTGCCAGCACGTGGTCTGGGGCCAACGTCCTGACTTTC	CASTWSGANVLTF
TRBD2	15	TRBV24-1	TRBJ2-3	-	TGTGCCACCAGTGATTCTGCGGGAGTGCCAGATACGCAGTATTTT	CATSDSAGVPDTQYF
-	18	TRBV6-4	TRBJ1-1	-	TGTGCCAGCAGTGGCCCTCGTAATGGTCTGGCGGCGAACACTGAAGCTTTCTTT	CASSGPRNGLAANTEAFF
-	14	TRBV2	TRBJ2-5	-	TGTGCCAGTCAACAGCTTTTCGGGCAAGAGACCCAGTACTTC	CASQQLFGQETQYF
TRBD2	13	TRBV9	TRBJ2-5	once	TGTGCCAGCAGCGGCGGGGGGCAAGAGACCCAGTACTTC	CASSGGGQETQYF
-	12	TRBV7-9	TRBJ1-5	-	TGTGCCAGCAGCTTAGCGGGGGGACCCCAGCATTTT	CASSLAGGPQHF
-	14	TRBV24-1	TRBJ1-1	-	TGTGCCAACAGAGGGTGGGGTTATGACGCTGAAGCTTTCTTT	CANRGWGYDAEAFF
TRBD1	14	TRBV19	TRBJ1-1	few	TGTGCCAGTAGCCCGGGACAGGGAAGCACTGAAGCTTTCTTT	CASSPGQGSTEAFF
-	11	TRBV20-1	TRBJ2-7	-	TGCAGTGCCTCATTACTCTACGAGCAGTACTTC	CSASLLYEQYF
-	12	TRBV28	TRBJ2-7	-	TGTGCCAGCAGAGGGGGGGTTGGAGAGCAGTACTTC	CASRGGVGEQYF
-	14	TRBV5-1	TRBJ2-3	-	TGCGCCAGCAGCTTGGGCGGCAGCACAGATACGCAGTATTTT	CASSLGGSTDTQYF
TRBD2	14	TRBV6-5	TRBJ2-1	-	TGTGCCAGCAGACCTAGCGGTCCCTACAATGAGCAGTTCTTC	CASRPSGPYNEQFF
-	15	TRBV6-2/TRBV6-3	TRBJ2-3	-	TGTGCCAGCAGTTATGGGACCCAAGGCGTAGATACGCAGTATTTT	CASSYGTQGVDTQYF
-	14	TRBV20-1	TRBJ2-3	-	TGCAGTGCTAGTTTGGGGGAGTCGTCAGATACGCAGTATTTT	CSASLGESSDTQYF
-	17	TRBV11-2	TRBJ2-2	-	TGTGCCAGCAGCTTAGATTTGGGGGTTGCGAACACCGGGGAGCTGTTTTTT	CASSLDLGVANTGELFF
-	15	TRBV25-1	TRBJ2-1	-	TGTGCCAGCAGTGAATCTATTGGGAATTGGAATGAGCAGTTCTTC	CASSESIGNWNEQFF
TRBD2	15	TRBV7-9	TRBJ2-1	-	TGTGCCAGCAGCGACCCGTGGACTAGTTTTAATGAGCAGTTCTTC	CASSDPWTSFNEQFF
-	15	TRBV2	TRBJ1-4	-	TGTGCCAGCAGTTACCTCGGGGGGCCGGGTGAAAAACTGTTTTTT	CASSYLGGPGEKLFF
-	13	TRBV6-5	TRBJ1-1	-	TGTGCCAGCAGATACTCAGGGGCCACTGAAGCTTTCTTT	CASRYSGATEAFF
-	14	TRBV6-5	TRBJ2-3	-	TGTGCCAGCAGTCGGGACACTTCCACAGATACGCAGTATTTT	CASSRDTSTDTQYF
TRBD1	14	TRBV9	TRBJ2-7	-	TGTGCCAGCAGCTCCCCGACAGGGGACTACGAGCAGTACTTC	CASSSPTGDYEQYF
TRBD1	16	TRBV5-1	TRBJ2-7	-	TGCGCCAGCAGCTTGACGGGACAGGGGGGCTCCTACGAGCAGTACTTC	CASSLTGQGGSYEQYF
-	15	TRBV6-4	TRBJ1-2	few	TGTGCCAGCAGTGAATTAGGAGGGAAATCTCATGGCTACACCTTC	CASSELGGKSHGYTF
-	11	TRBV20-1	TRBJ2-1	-	TGCAGTGCTATATTTATCAATGAGCAGTTCTTC	CSAIFINEQFF
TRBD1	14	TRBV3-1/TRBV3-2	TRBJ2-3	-	TGTGCCAGCAGCAAAACAGGGGTTGGAGATACGCAGTATTTT	CASSKTGVGDTQYF
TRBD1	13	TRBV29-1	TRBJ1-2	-	TGCAGCGGGCGTGCAGGGGGGGACTATGGCTACACCTTC	CSGRAGGDYGYTF
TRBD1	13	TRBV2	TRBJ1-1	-	TGTGCCAGCAGTGGGACAGGGAGGGGTGAAGCTTTCTTT	CASSGTGRGEAFF
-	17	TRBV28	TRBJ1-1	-	TGTGCCAGCAAATCCCAGGTTCTACGGGGGGCGGACACTGAAGCTTTCTTT	CASKSQVLRGADTEAFF
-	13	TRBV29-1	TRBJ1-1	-	TGCAGCGTTTACAGCTGGAAGAACACTGAAGCTTTCTTT	CSVYSWKNTEAFF
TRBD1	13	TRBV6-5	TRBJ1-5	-	TGTGCCAGCAGTCGACAGGGTGCTCAGCCCCAGCATTTT	CASSRQGAQPQHF
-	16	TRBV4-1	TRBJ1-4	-	TGCGCCAGCAGCCAAGATCTTGACAGCCGTAATGAAAAACTGTTTTTT	CASSQDLDSRNEKLFF
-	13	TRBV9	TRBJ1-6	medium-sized	TGTGCCAGCAGCGCCCGGTTACAGGGCCCCCTCCACTTT	CASSARLQGPLHF
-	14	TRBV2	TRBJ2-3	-	TGTGCCACTACCCAGGGGCCTAGCACAGATACGCAGTATTTT	CATTQGPSTDTQYF
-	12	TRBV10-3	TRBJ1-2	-	TGTGCCACCACGGCACAGGTATCAGGCTACACCTTC	CATTAQVSGYTF
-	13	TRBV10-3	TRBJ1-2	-	TGTGCCACGACCGGGGGCTCCCCGGTTGGCTACACCTTC	CATTGGSPVGYTF
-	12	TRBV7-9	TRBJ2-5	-	TGTGCCACGGGTCAGGAAGTAGAGACCCAGTACTTC	CATGQEVETQYF
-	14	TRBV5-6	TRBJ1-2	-	TGTGCCAGCAGCTGGGAGGGTCGAGACTATGGCTACACCTTC	CASSWEGRDYGYTF
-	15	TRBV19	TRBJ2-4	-	TGTGCCAGTAGTATACGAACCATTGGAGGGGACATTCAGTACTTC	CASSIRTIGGDIQYF
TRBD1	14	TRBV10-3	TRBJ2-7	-	TGTGCCATCGGCTGGGGACAGGGCTCCTACGAGCAGTACTTC	CAIGWGQGSYEQYF
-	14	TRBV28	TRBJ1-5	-	TGTGCCAGCAGTTTGGGGGGCCGGGATCAGCCCCAGCATTTT	CASSLGGRDQPQHF
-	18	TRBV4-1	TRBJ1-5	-	TGCGCCAGCAGCCACGCGACCTTGGGGGGTTATAGCAATCAGCCCCAGCATTTT	CASSHATLGGYSNQPQHF
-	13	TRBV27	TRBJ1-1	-	TGTGCCAGCAGTTCATATATGAACACTGAAGCTTTCTTT	CASSSYMNTEAFF
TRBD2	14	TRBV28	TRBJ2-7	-	TGTGCCAGCAGTCCCAGGACTAGCGACTACGAGCAGTACTTC	CASSPRTSDYEQYF
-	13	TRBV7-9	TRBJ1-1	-	TGTGCCAGCGGATACAACACGAACACTGAAGCTTTCTTT	CASGYNTNTEAFF
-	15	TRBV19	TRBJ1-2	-	TGTGCCAGTAGTATAGATCGGGAGGGAAACTATGGCTACACCTTC	CASSIDREGNYGYTF
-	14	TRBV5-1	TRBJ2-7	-	TGCGCCAGCAGCTTGGAAGGGGCGACCTACGAGCAGTACTTC	CASSLEGATYEQYF
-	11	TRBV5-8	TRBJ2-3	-	TGTGCCAGCAGCTTGGAGGGGAGGCAGTATTTT	CASSLEGRQYF